This passage covers 3 T cell receptor beta chains from one sample sequenced in a study of breast tumors, draining lymph nodes, adjacent tissues. MiXCR, applied by TCRdb to the multiplex PCR reads, yields one record per CDR3 protein. The sample gives some 53,000 distinct CDR3 sequences, roughly 41% of which show up once; about 10% is in the top ten. The specimen sequenced was breast tumor tissue. Receptors originate from a female donor with breast cancer. Some clones in this sample may be carry-over from other donors' samples.

To note about this clonotype: The germline gene is not matched at one end of the junction; a read error may be the cause. V usage is TRBV7-8 and J usage is TRBJ2-1; the match to TRBD2 covers 11 bases. This CDR3 has 19 amino acids. Per the germline V gene, CDR1 is SGHVS and CDR2 is FQNEAQ. CDR3 sequence reads: CASSLRLTSGSSSHNEQFF. The CDR3, as DNA: TGTGCCAGCAGCTTACGGCTAACTAGCGGGAGTAGCTCCCACAATGAGCAGTTCTTC. Based on the CDR3 plus reference TRBV7-8 and TRBJ2-1, the full variable domain is GAGVSQSPRYKVAKRGQDVALRCDPISGHVSLFWYQQALGQGPEFLTYFQNEAQLDKSGLPSDRFFAERPEGSVSTLKIQRTQQEDSAVYLCASSLRLTSGSSSHNEQFFGPGTRLTVL.

This clonotype was detected ten times or more. The chain links TRBV11-2 to TRBJ2-2; no reliable D call. Trimming stripped 2 bases from V and 6 bases from J, with 4 bases between. This CDR3 has 12 residues. Germline-derived CDR1 and CDR2 are SGHAT and FQNNGV. Written as DNA, the CDR3 is TGTGCCAGCAGCTTATTCTCCGGGGAGCTGTTTTTT. Encoded protein: CASSLFSGELFF.

This clonotype occurred once. This chain uses TRBV6-1 with TRBJ2-5; D not certain. In germline, CDR1 is MNHNS, CDR2 SASEGT. The CDR3 covers 14 residues. The ends were cut back, 2 bases at V and 5 bases at J, with 12 bases in the middle. The CDR3 DNA reads as TGTGCCAGCAGTGAACGTGCCAGGCGGGAGACCCAGTACTTC. It codes for CASSERARRETQYF.